One TCR beta chain is described in this entry. Its specificity is unknown. The entry originates in a study of identical twins. TCRdb re-derived calls from the 5' RACE reads in MiXCR, one entry per CDR3 protein. The data hold about 790,000 distinct CDR3 sequences, with about 20% observed a single time. This CDR3 is built from 13 residues. Germline V gives CDR1 DFQATT, CDR2 SNEGSKA (reference sequence). V lost 6 bases to trimming and J lost 1 base; unmatched junction nucleotides: 3. General observations from the study: The study based its conclusions on cross-sectional statistical analysis and did not follow the same donors. Abundant beta clonotypes from cord blood bore fewer insertions; memory repertoires lacked this pattern.

Another study also made use of these data, one on T cells expressing NK-cell markers. That paper notes: Serological testing identified most of the eight sequenced donors as HCMV-seropositive and one as seronegative.

The clonotype originates from a woman between 18 and 29 years old in good health. The sequenced sample consisted of PBMCs. V gene TRBV20-1 combines with J gene TRBJ2-4, with 7 bases fitting TRBD1. CDR3 amino acids: CSALGQAKNIQYF. CDR3 DNA: TGCAGTGCCTTGGGACAGGCCAAAAACATTCAGTACTTC.